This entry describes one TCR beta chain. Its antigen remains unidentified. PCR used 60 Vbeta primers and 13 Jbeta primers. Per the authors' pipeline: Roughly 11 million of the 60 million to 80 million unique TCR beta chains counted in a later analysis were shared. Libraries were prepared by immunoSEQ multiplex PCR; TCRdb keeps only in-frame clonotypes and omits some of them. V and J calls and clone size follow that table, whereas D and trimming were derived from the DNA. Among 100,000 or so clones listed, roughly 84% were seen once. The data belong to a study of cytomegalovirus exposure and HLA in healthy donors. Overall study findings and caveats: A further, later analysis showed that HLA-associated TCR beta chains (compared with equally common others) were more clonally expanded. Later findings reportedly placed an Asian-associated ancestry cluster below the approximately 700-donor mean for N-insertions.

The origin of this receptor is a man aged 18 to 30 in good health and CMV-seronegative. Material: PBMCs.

CDR3 loop: CASSAKPGHKFYEQYF. As DNA, the CDR3 is TGTGCCAGCAGTGCTAAACCGGGACACAAATTCTACGAGCAGTACTTC. The chain carries TRBV27 and TRBJ2-7; D perhaps matches TRBD1 (6 bases). Trimming took off 5 bases at V and 3 bases at J, with 20 bases between the two ends. The CDR3 consists of 16 residues. Per the germline V gene, CDR1 is MNHEY and CDR2 is SMNVEV (reference sequence).